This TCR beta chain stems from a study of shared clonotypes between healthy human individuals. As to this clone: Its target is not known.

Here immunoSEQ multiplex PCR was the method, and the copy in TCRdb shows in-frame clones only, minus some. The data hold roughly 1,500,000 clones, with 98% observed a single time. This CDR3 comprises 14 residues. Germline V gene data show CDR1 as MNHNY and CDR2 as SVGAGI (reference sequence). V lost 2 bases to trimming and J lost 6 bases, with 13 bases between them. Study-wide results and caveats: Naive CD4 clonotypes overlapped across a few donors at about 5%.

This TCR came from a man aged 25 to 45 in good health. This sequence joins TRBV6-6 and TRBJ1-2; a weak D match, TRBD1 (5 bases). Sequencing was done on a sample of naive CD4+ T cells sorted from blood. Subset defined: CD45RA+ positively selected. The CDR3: CASSYPDSADGYTF. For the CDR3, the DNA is TGTGCCAGCAGTTACCCAGACAGCGCTGATGGCTACACCTTC.